This entry is about one T cell receptor beta chain. Antigen unknown. The sample originates from a study of cytomegalovirus exposure and HLA in healthy donors. At the level of the study: Genotyping showed around 81% of about 370 donors falling in the Caucasian-associated ancestry cluster. General study points: Presence/absence analyses assumed roughly uniform sequencing depth across donors, which may not hold. Excluded: some indistinguishable V segments such as TRBV6-2 and TRBV6-3.

Donors showed nominal health when sampled, although they likely had unrecorded immune exposures. Per the germline V gene, CDR1 is SGHRS and CDR2 is YFSETQ. The CDR3 extends over 13 amino acids. Trimming removed 0 bases from V and 10 bases from J, with 13 bases in between. PCR was performed using 60 Vbeta and 13 Jbeta primers. Produced via immunoSEQ multiplex PCR; TCRdb's table is partial and in-frame only. The repertoire has over 150,000 clones, 80% of them found once; the top ten carry 1%. Source material: PBMCs. This receptor was taken from a woman aged 45-65 years in good health and CMV-seropositive. V is TRBV5-1 and J is TRBJ1-1; the D is unclear. The CDR3 reads CASSLELDGRAFF. In nucleotides, the CDR3 is TGCGCCAGCAGCTTGGAATTGGATGGGAGAGCTTTCTTT.